The clone carrying this T cell receptor beta chain was seen more than once but under ten times. Its antigen is as yet unknown. This sample was taken from a study of CD8 T cells in ankylosing spondylitis. Study-level findings and limits: It appeared that ankylosing spondylitis blood was characterized by a TCR beta motif of seven or eight highly homologous variants. Certain motif variants had earlier appeared in reactive arthritis synovial fluid and blood. CD8+ disease-linked clones were present at relatively low frequencies in blood. Matched ankylosing spondylitis synovial fluid reportedly contained a significantly enriched population of disease-linked clones.

V gave up 7 bases and J gave up 0 bases, with 15 bases separating them. The CDR3 sequence is 15 residues long. Molecular-barcoded quantitative 5'-RACE produced these TCR beta libraries. From the 5' RACE reads, TCRdb called clonotypes with MiXCR, one entry per CDR3 protein. The repertoire consists of fewer than 750,000 distinct CDR3 sequences, with under 20% occurring once and the leading ten covering around 19%. This sequence originates from a male donor with ankylosing spondylitis. This chain joins TRBV12-3 or TRBV12-4 and TRBJ1-1; D is undetermined. Input material: blood, either unsorted or a sorted T cell fraction (not recorded which). CDR3 in amino acids: CASKLQRNLNTEAFF. The CDR3 nucleotides are TGTGCCAGCAAGTTACAGCGGAACTTGAACACTGAAGCTTTCTTT.